A single sample is the source of the 11 T cell receptor beta chains below, sequenced in a study of naive and memory T cell subsets. Both TRBC1 and TRBC2 were covered by a beta constant-region primer of two equimolar oligonucleotides. Nested alpha and beta constant-region primers with the SP2 primer drove four PCR rounds on ligated cDNA. Each CDR3 protein gets one entry after TCRdb re-called the UMI-ligation and nested PCR reads with MiXCR. This sample carries tens of thousands of distinct CDR3 sequences, around 20% of them seen once, and the ten largest clones take approximately 3.6%. The sample was effector memory CD4+ T cells from blood. The subset: effector memory, CD45RA- CD27-. The receptor set was obtained from a human donor in good health.

This clonotype occurred a few times. V is TRBV11-2 and J is TRBJ1-2; no clear D gene. The ends were cut back, 1 base at V and 4 bases at J, with 10 bases in the middle. Per the germline V gene, CDR1 is SGHAT and CDR2 is FQNNGV. The CDR3 covers 14 residues. The CDR3 nucleotides are TGTGCCAGCAGCTTAGCCGACCGATTCTATGGCTACACCTTC. It yields the protein CASSLADRFYGYTF. Drawing the rest from reference TRBV11-2 and TRBJ1-2, the complete variable domain is EAGVAQSPRYKIIEKRQSVAFWCNPISGHATLYWYQQILGQGPKLLIQFQNNGVVDDSQLPKDRFSAERLKGVDSTLKIQPAKLEDSAVYLCASSLADRFYGYTFGSGTRLTVV.

The table lists this clonotype with a few counts. This chain connects TRBV9 to TRBJ2-5, with 7 bases matching TRBD1. CDR1 and CDR2 from the germline V gene are SGDLS and YYNGEE. V lost 0 bases, J lost 4 bases, and 6 bases stayed unmatched. The CDR3 runs to 15 residues. This CDR3 is CASSVGPRQGETQYF. DNA for the CDR3: TGTGCCAGCAGCGTAGGGCCCAGACAGGGAGAGACCCAGTACTTC.

The chain joins TRBV5-1 to TRBJ2-5, with unresolved D. The germline gives CDR1 SGHRS, CDR2 YFSETQ. The CDR3 consists of 15 residues. V was shortened by 0 bases and J by 7 bases, with 16 bases between the two germline ends. Here the CDR3 DNA reads TGCGCCAGCAGCTTGGATTTTTCAGAGTTCGGGACCCAGTACTTC. Translating gives CASSLDFSEFGTQYF.

There are a few counts of this clonotype. The chain joins TRBV7-2 to TRBJ2-6; D is possibly TRBD1 (6 bases). CDR1 SGHTA and CDR2 FQGNSA come from the germline V gene. The V end lost 11 bases, the J end lost 2 bases, and 22 bases lay between the germline ends. This CDR3 contains 17 residues. CDR3 bases: TGTGCCGGGGGCGGTGGGACACTACTACCTGGGGCCAACGTCCTGACTTTC. Protein product: CAGGGGTLLPGANVLTF.

This clonotype was observed many times. The chain links TRBV6-6 to TRBJ2-4; D unclear. The CDR3 is made up of 15 amino acids. CDR1 and CDR2 from the germline V gene are MNHNY and SVGAGI (reference sequence). V was shortened by 6 bases and J by 0 bases, with 12 bases between the two germline ends. Here the CDR3 reads CASSPFTLAKNIQYF. CDR3 bases: TGTGCCAGCAGCCCCTTTACACTAGCCAAAAACATTCAGTACTTC.

This clonotype was observed a few times. J is TRBJ2-1 and V is TRBV6-5, with D unresolved. The CDR3 extends over 13 amino acids. Germline V CDR1 and CDR2: MNHEY, SVGAGI. Trimming pared 0 bases from V and 7 bases from J, leaving 7 bases between. In DNA, the CDR3 is TGTGCCAGCAGTTACTCGAACATAAATGAGCAGTTCTTC. This gives the protein CASSYSNINEQFF.

This clonotype was counted ten times or more. The chain recombines TRBV18 with TRBJ1-4; unclear D gene. Looked up from germline, CDR1 is KGHSH and CDR2 is LQKENI. Between the trimmed V and J ends, which lost 2 bases and 8 bases, there was a span of 12 bases. This CDR3 has 14 amino acids. The CDR3 is CASSPEFRREKLFF. The CDR3 coding sequence is TGTGCCAGCTCACCAGAATTTCGGCGGGAAAAACTGTTTTTT.

This clonotype was picked up a small number of times. This chain joins TRBV14 and TRBJ2-7; TRBD2 agrees at 7 bases. Per germline, CDR1 SGHDN and CDR2 FVKESK. Losses at the gene ends were 4 bases for V and 3 bases for J; bases not matched to a gene: 9. CDR3 length equals 15 residues. CDR3 loop: CASSRSGGTLYEQYF. The CDR3, as DNA: TGTGCCAGCAGCCGTTCGGGGGGAACCCTCTACGAGCAGTACTTC.

This clonotype was counted ten times or more. The chain couples TRBV6-5 to TRBJ2-2; 9 bases match TRBD1. The CDR3 length is 15 residues. The V segment lost 6 bases and the J segment 3 bases; nucleotides outside the gene matches: 5. Germline V CDR1 and CDR2: MNHEY, SVGAGI. The CDR3 sequence is CASRPGTGYTGELFF. As DNA, the CDR3 is TGTGCCAGCAGACCCGGGACAGGGTACACCGGGGAGCTGTTTTTT.

This clonotype was seen only a few times. The gene calls are TRBV14 and TRBJ1-5, with D hard to call. V lost 1 base and J lost 2, with 9 bases in between. There are 15 residues in the CDR3. From germline, CDR1 is SGHDN and CDR2 FVKESK. In DNA, the CDR3 is TGTGCCAGCAGCCAAGGTATCGCAGGCAATCAGCCCCAGCATTTT. Amino acid sequence: CASSQGIAGNQPQHF.

V is TRBV6-5 and J is TRBJ2-3; TRBD2 is a possible D gene (6 bases). Per germline, CDR1 MNHEY and CDR2 SVGAGI. This CDR3 region has 14 residues. The V end was cut by 7 bases, the J end by 1 base, with 12 bases between. The CDR3 sequence: CASTRRARTDTQYF. CDR3 coding DNA: TGTGCCAGCACCCGGAGGGCTCGCACAGATACGCAGTATTTT.